The source of this TCR beta chain is a study of circulating and synovial CD4+ cells in juvenile arthritis. Study conclusions and caveats: Vbeta family usage analysis did not detect the pathogenic-like versus bulk difference. Bulk blood CD4 samples held at least an order of magnitude more or fewer genomes than CPL.

The CDR3 has 15 residues. Trimming shortened V by 0 bases and J by 0 bases, and 8 bases separated the two germline ends. Looked up from germline, CDR1 is ENHRY and CDR2 is SYGVKD. As for this clone: The target antigen is unknown.

Here immunoSEQ multiplex PCR was the method, and the copy in TCRdb shows in-frame clones only, minus some. The data contain fewer than 40,000 clones, around 95% of them seen just once; the ten biggest clones take up 0.15% to 0.2%. The receptor was derived from a human donor with juvenile idiopathic arthritis. Specimen: CD4+ T cells from blood. The V and J genes are TRBV10-3 and TRBJ1-2; D not certain. In DNA, the CDR3 is TGTGCCATCAGTGAGTCGGATACAGCTAACTATGGCTACACCTTC. This gives the protein CAISESDTANYGYTF.